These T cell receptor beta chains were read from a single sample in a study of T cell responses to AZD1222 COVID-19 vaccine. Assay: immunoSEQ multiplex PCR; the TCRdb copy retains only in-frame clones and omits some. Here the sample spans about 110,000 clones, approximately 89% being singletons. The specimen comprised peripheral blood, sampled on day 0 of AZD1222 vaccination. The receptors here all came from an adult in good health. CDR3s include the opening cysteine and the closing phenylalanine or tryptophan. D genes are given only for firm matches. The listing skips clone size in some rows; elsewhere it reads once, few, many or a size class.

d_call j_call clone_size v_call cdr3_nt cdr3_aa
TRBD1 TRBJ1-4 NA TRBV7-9 TGTGCCAGCAGCACGGGACAGGGACATGAAAAACTGTTTTTT CASSTGQGHEKLFF
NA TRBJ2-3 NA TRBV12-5 TGTGCTAGTGGTGGGCCCCAAGGACAGCCCGGGACGGATGTCACAGATACGCAGTATTTT CASGGPQGQPGTDVTDTQYF
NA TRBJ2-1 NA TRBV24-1 TGTGCCACCAGTGATGCATCGGATAGGGGAGAGCAGTTCTTC CATSDASDRGEQFF
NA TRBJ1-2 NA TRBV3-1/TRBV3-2 TGTGCCAGCAGCCATAAGGCACGAGAAGGCTACACCTTC CASSHKAREGYTF
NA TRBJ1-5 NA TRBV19 TGTGCCAGTAGTATAGGCTTTGGAGGGGTCCATCAGCCCCAGCATTTT CASSIGFGGVHQPQHF
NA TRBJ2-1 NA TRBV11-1 TGTGCCAGCAGCTTAGCGCGGACCTACAATGAGCAGTTCTTC CASSLARTYNEQFF
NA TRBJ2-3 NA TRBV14 TGTGCCAGCACCGAATGGGATACGCAGTATTTT CASTEWDTQYF
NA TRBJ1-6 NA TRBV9 TGTGCCAGCAGCCCCACCCCTGGTCCTTATAATTCACCCCTCCACTTT CASSPTPGPYNSPLHF
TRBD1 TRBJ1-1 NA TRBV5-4 TGTGCCAGCAGCTTGGACAGGGGGAGAACTGAAGCTTTCTTT CASSLDRGRTEAFF
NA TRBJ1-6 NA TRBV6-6 TGTGCCAGCAGTCCCACGCGTGACAATTCACCCCTCCACTTT CASSPTRDNSPLHF
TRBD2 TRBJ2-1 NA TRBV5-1 TGCGCCAGCAGCTGGGAAGCGGGGGGGCCGTACAATGAGCAGTTCTTC CASSWEAGGPYNEQFF
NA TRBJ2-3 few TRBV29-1 TGCAGCGCCAACTTCGGGACAGATACGCAGTATTTT CSANFGTDTQYF
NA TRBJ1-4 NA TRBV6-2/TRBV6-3 TGTGCCAGCAGTTTTCGCCTGATGAAAAAGAATGAAAAACTGTTTTTT CASSFRLMKKNEKLFF
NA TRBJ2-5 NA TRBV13 TGTGCCAGCAGCTCCCAGGGCCGAGTCTCCCAAGAGACCCAGTACTTC CASSSQGRVSQETQYF
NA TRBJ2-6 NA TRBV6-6 TGTGCCAGCAGTCAGGGGGGGGGCTCTGGGGCCAACGTCCTGACTTTC CASSQGGGSGANVLTF
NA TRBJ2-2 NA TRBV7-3 TGTGCCAGCAGCGCAATGGGGGGACAGTGGAACGGGGAGCTGTTTTTT CASSAMGGQWNGELFF
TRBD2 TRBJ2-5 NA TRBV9 TGTGCCAGCAGCGCCGTAGCGGGGGGGCCTTTTGTCGACGCAGAGACCCAGTACTTC CASSAVAGGPFVDAETQYF
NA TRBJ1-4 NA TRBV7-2 TGTGCCAGCAGCCCAGGGGTTAATAATGAAAAACTGTTTTTT CASSPGVNNEKLFF
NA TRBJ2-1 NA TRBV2 TGTGCCAGCAGCTCCGGGACCGCCAATGAGCAGTTCTTC CASSSGTANEQFF
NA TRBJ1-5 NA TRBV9 TGTGCCAGCAGCGTAGATGGTAGCAATCAGCCCCAGCATTTT CASSVDGSNQPQHF
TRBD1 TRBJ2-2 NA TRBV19 TGTGCCAGTAGTCACCTAACAGGGACAGGGGGCGTTCGGACCGGGGAGCTGTTTTTT CASSHLTGTGGVRTGELFF
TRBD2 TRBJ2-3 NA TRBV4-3 TGCGCCAGCAGCCAAGATCGAGCGGGGCCTGTGGATACGCAGTATTTT CASSQDRAGPVDTQYF